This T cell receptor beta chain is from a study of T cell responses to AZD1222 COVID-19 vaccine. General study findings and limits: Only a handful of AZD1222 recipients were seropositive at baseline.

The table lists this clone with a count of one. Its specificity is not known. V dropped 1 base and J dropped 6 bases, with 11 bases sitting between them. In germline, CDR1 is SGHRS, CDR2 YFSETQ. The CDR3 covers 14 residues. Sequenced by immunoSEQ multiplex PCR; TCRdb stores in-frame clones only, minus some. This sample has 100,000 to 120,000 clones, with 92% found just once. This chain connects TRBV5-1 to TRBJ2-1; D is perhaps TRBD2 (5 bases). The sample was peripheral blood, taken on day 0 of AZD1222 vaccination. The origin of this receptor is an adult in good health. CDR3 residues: CASSLWTRPNEQFF. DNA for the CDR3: TGCGCCAGCAGCTTGTGGACTCGCCCCAATGAGCAGTTCTTC.